This T cell receptor beta chain was captured by sequencing in a study of T-cell reconstitution after alpha-beta-depleted transplantation in children. The study's findings and limits: Alpha-beta T cells present about two months after transplant were reported to originate from several hundred expanded graft clones. T-cell counts and diversity were attributed mostly to newly produced T cells one year after transplant. Several patients had high TCRbeta diversity at day 60; it came from surviving recipient T cells and thymic progenitors.

CDR3 length: 16 residues. V was clipped by 4 bases and J by 4 bases; unmatched bases: 10. Germline V gene lookup returns CDR1 SGHRS and CDR2 YFSETQ. During its preparation, the TCRbeta library received unique molecular identifiers. TCRdb analysed the PCR reads with MiXCR anew, one entry per CDR3 protein. The table lists hundreds of thousands of distinct CDR3 sequences, around 13% of them singletons. On this clonotype: As yet, its antigen is unknown.

This specimen was PBMCs, taken before TCRalphabeta/CD19-depleted stem cell transplant. This sequence joins TRBV5-1 and TRBJ1-2, with TRBD1 identical over 10 bases. The sequence derives from a girl aged 2 to 9 with congenital amegakaryocytic thrombocytopenia, due to receive a stem cell transplant. The CDR3 here is CASSISRDRGLYGYTF. The CDR3 bases are TGCGCCAGCAGCATCTCCCGGGACAGGGGCCTCTATGGCTACACCTTC.